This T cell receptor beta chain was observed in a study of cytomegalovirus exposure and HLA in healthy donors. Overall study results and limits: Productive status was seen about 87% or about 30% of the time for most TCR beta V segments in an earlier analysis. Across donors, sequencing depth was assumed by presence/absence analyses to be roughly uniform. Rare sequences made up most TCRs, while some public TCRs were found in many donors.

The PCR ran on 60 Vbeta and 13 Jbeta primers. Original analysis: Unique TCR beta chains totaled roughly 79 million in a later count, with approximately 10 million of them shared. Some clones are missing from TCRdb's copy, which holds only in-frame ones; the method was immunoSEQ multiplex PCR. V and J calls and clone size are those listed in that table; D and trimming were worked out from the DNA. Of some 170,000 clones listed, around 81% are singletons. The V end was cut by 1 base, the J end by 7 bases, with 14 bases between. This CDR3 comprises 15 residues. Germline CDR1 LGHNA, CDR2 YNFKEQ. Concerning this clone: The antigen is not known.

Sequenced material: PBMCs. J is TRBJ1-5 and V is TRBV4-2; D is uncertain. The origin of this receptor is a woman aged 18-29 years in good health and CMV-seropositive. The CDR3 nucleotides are TGTGCCAGCAGCCAAGTTGCCAGCTCGGGACAGCCCCAGCATTTT. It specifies CASSQVASSGQPQHF.